This TCR beta chain was sequenced during a study of T cells in Graves' hyperthyroidism and ophthalmopathy (dated by TCRdb to 2018 to 2020). About the study as a whole: Peripheral blood samples were taken at the time of initial diagnosis, prior to any treatment. Whether ophthalmopathy could be predicted prospectively was tested in an independent validation cohort made up of under 20 hyperthyroidism patients plus 17 patients who later progressed to ophthalmopathy. The roughly 90 discovery patients were divided at random into training and test sets in a 7:3 ratio. To identify TCR V-J signatures that set the groups apart, the researchers used a discovery cohort of about a hundred patients, made up of around 40 with Graves' ophthalmopathy and 57 with stable Graves' hyperthyroidism. Following sampling, methimazole starting at 30 mg daily was given to hyperthyroidism patients, and high-dose intravenous methylprednisolone was given to ophthalmopathy patients. TCR Vbeta CDR3 sequencing of 135 peripheral blood samples (more than 40 ophthalmopathy, roughly 72 hyperthyroidism and around 17 progressor patients) is reported in the paper. The study also compared thyroid tissue and blood T-cell repertoires from five or six Graves' hyperthyroidism patients.

This clonotype has ten or more counts. Its antigen specificity is not known. The sample holds no much larger clone one base away, and base qualities are not on file. Reading the germline V gene gives CDR1 SGHTA and CDR2 FQGTGA. From V the trimming removes 4 bases and from J it removes 0 bases, while the gene matches leave 11 bases of the junction unaccounted for. Including the terminal cysteine and phenylalanine, the CDR3 comprises 18 residues. Just the 54-base CDR3 DNA is kept, in frame starting at base 1. What the authors observed across the whole study: Ophthalmopathy was separated from stable hyperthyroidism by a 13 V-J signature model, with over 85% sensitivity and around 81% specificity obtained in cross-validation and 80%/75% obtained in testing. Most expanded thyroid clonotypes (frequency above 0.001) were also found in blood, which suggests that blood repertoires may mirror thyroid immune responses. During validation, the model predicted progression to ophthalmopathy a median of about 6.3 months ahead of onset, with roughly 65% sensitivity and 72.22% specificity. Sample size was not statistically predetermined, and investigators were not blinded to group allocation.

A patient counted as having stable Graves' hyperthyroidism if no progression to ophthalmopathy occurred over 18 months of follow-up. Hyperthyroidism patients were newly diagnosed, with disease duration under 2 months, and aged 18 to 65 years. Patients with uncontrolled infections, other autoimmune diseases, pregnancy or lactation were excluded. Diagnoses were based on clinical symptoms, serum thyroxine and TRAb, thyroid ultrasound and orbital computed tomography. PBMCs were separated from around 9.1 ml of fresh peripheral blood using Ficoll-Paque density gradient centrifugation. Total RNA was extracted using Trizol reagent, and RNA quality was assessed on an Agilent 2100 Bioanalyzer. TCR beta CDR3 regions were amplified from RNA transcripts. A first-round RT-PCR of the TCR CDR3 used the HTBI primer set with the Qiagen OneStep RT-PCR kit. Libraries were constructed in a second round of multiplex PCR, after which size selection and purification were carried out. Paired-end sequencing of the libraries was performed with 100 bp reads on an Illumina HiSeq2000. The authors' analysis ran thus. Raw data were processed with SOAPnuke, discarding reads with adapters, uncalled bases, mean Phred below 15, or no exact constant-primer or identifier match. COPE v1.2.5 was used to merge high-quality paired reads, and clonotypes were defined as unique nucleotide sequences. MiTCR v1.1 was used to align clonotypes to the IMGT TRBV, TRBD and TRBJ reference segments. The analysis included only V-J combinations with a frequency above 0.0001, which together covered 98% to 99.2% of the repertoires. A TCS score was defined as the ratio of F50 (clonal expansion) to E x V (chaos), with BLOSUM62-based TCRdist applied between CDR3 peptides within each V-J. Welch's t-statistics and random forest reduced 500 to 650 V-J features to around 14, which were used in a naive Bayes classifier (R e1071). TCRdb applied fastp at Q25 and MiXCR to the public reads, then kept only in-frame beta chains. Rows matching on CDR3 protein sequence are summarized as one entry with the most common DNA and genes. V and J calls and clone size were set by TCRdb, not the authors. Across this sample there are hundreds of thousands of distinct CDR3 sequences, with approximately 15% seen only once. The ten biggest clones cover 7.7% of the sample.

Specimen: blood. The chain was built from TRBV7-3 and TRBJ1-5; TRBD1 lines up with 8 middle nucleotides. This sequence was found in a woman aged 18-35 years with Graves' hyperthyroidism. The CDR3 protein: CASSWGTGRPYSNQPQHF. In nucleotides, the sequence is TGTGCCAGCAGCTGGGGGACAGGCCGACCTTATAGCAATCAGCCCCAGCATTTT.